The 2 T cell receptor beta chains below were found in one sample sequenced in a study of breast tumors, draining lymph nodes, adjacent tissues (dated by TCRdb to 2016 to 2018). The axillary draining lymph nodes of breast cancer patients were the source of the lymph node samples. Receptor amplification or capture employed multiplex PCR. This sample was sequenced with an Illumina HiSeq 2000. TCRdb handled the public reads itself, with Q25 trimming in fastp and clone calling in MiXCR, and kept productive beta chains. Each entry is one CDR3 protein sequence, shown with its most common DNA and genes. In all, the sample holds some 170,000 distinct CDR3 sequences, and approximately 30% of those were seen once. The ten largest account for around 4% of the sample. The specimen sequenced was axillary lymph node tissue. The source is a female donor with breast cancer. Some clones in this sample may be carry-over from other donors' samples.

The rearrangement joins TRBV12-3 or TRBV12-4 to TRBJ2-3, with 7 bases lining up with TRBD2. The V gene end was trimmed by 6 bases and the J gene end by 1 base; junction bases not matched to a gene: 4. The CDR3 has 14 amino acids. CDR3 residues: CASRLSGGTDTQYF. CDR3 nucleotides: TGTGCCAGCAGGCTCAGCGGGGGCACAGATACGCAGTATTTT.

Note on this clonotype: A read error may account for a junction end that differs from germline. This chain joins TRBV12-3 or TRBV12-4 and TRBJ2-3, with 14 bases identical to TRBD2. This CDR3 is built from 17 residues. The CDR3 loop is CTSSFLGLAGGGDTQYF. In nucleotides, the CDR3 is TGTACCAGCAGTTTCCTCGGACTAGCGGGGGGCGGGGATACGCAGTATTTC.